The entry below describes one TCR beta chain. These data are taken from a study of blood T cell repertoires in COVID-19. V was shortened by 0 bases and J by 8 bases, with 8 bases between the two germline ends. Germline loops: CDR1 MRHNA, CDR2 SNTAGT. The CDR3 has 14 residues. The method was immunoSEQ multiplex PCR; TCRdb's version includes in-frame clones alone and lacks a portion of them. The repertoire consists of roughly 100,000 clones, with approximately 85% occurring once and the leading ten covering about 3.9%. The source material was peripheral blood. The chain employs TRBV6-4 and TRBJ1-6; D gene ambiguous. The receptor comes from a man between 50 and 59 years old with acute or convalescent COVID-19. CDR3 sequence: CASSDSFRDSPLHF. In DNA, the CDR3 is TGTGCCAGCAGTGACTCTTTTCGGGATTCACCCCTCCACTTT.